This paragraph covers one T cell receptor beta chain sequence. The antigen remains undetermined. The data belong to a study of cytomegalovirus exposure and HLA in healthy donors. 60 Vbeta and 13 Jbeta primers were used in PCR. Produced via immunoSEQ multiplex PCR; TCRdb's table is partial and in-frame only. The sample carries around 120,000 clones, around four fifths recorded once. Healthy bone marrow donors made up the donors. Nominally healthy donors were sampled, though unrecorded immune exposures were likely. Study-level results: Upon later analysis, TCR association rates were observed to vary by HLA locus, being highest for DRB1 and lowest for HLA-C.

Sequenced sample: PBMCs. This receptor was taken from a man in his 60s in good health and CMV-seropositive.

The CDR3 bases are TGCGCCAGCAGACTCTACAGCGAGGGATCCTACAATGAGCAGTTCTTC. It codes for CASRLYSEGSYNEQFF. This chain joins TRBV5-1 and TRBJ2-1; maybe TRBD2 (5 bases). The germline V gene encodes CDR1 SGHRS and CDR2 YFSETQ. The CDR3 runs to 16 residues. Between the trimmed V and J ends, which lost 5 bases and 1 base, there was a span of 16 bases.